The clone carrying this T cell receptor (beta chain) was seen more than once but under ten times. Its antigen is unknown. Germline values: CDR1 SNHLY, CDR2 FYNNEI. Trimming stripped 4 bases from V and 5 bases from J, with 9 bases between. This CDR3 region has 12 residues. The data originate from a study of T cell repertoires in ileal Crohn's disease. About the study: At surgery, less than 45% of patients smoked, with median disease duration 7.9 years. About half of patients got postoperative therapy: some 11 thiopurines, under 20 anti-TNF. Biopsies at the proximal margin of the resected specimen form MI samples.

Time point defined: proximal margin of the surgical specimen (macroscopically non-inflamed). Measured with immunoSEQ multiplex PCR; TCRdb has only the in-frame clones, and not every one. The sample consists of several thousand clones, approximately 72% of them appearing once. Findings and caveats of the study: Compared with non-smokers, active smokers at surgery showed more clonal expansions.

The rearrangement links TRBV2 to TRBJ2-7; D remains unclear. The receptor was derived from an adult with Crohn's disease. Sequenced sample: ileal tissue. CDR3 bases: TGTGCCAGCAGTGTAGGATTCGACGAGCAGTACTTC. Translation: CASSVGFDEQYF.